Reported below is one T cell receptor beta chain. The antigen remains undetermined. These data come from a study of cytomegalovirus exposure and HLA in healthy donors. Overall study context: There were fewer than 500 genotyped donors. Of these, roughly 82% fell in the genetic ancestry cluster associated with self-reported Caucasian donors.

13 Jbeta primers and 60 Vbeta primers were used for the PCR. This table comes from immunoSEQ multiplex PCR, and its TCRdb copy is limited to in-frame clones, with some not included. The sample includes some 180,000 clones, about 80% of them seen just once. Overall study findings and caveats: The authors listed some 160 TCR beta chains as cytomegalovirus-associated. In a later analysis, compared with equally common non-associated chains, HLA-associated beta chains were more expanded. Links to common viral pathogens appeared, in a later analysis, for several of the most significant clusters.

The sequence was collected from a man aged 35 to 55 in good health and CMV-seronegative. The sample comprised PBMCs.

The CDR3 spells CASSYGTTAYEQYF. The CDR3 DNA is TGTGCCAGCAGTTACGGGACTACCGCATACGAGCAGTACTTC. V gene TRBV6-5 combines with J gene TRBJ2-7; the match to TRBD2 covers 7 bases. V dropped 2 bases and J dropped 4; count of bases not matched to a gene: 5. Germline V gene lookup returns CDR1 MNHEY and CDR2 SVGAGI. CDR3 length: 14 amino acids.